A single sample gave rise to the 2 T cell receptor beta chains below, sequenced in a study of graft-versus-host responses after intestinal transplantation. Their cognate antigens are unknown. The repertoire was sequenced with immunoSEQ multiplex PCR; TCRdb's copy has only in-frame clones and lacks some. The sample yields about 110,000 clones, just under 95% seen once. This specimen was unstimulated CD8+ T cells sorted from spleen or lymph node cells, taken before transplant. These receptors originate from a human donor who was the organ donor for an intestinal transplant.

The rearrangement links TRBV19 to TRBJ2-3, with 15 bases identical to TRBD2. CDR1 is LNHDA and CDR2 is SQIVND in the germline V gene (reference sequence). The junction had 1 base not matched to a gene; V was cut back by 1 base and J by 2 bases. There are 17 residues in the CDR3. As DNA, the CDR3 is TGTGCCAGTAGTATAGGGACTAGCGGGAGGGACACAGATACGCAGTATTTT. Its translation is CASSIGTSGRDTDTQYF.

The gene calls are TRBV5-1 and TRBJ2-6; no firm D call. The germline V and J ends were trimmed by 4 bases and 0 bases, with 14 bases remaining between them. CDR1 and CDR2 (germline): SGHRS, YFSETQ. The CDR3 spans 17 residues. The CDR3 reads CASSPPRRYSGANVLTF. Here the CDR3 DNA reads TGCGCCAGCAGCCCACCAAGACGTTACTCTGGGGCCAACGTCCTGACTTTC.